This T cell receptor beta chain was retrieved from a study of response to subunit inactivated influenza vaccine. TCRdb independently ran MiXCR on the RT-PCR reads; one entry per CDR3 protein. Of hundreds of thousands of distinct CDR3 sequences in the sample, about a fifth were seen once. The CDR3 loop spans 12 amino acids. V was clipped by 4 bases and J by 4 bases, with 7 bases between them. Per the germline V gene, CDR1 is MNHEY and CDR2 is SVGEGT. This clonotype originated in a man aged 45-60 years who received an inactivated influenza vaccine. The input for sequencing was PBMCs from blood, taken around 5 days after vaccination. V is TRBV6-2 or TRBV6-3 and J is TRBJ1-2, with D unresolved. The CDR3 bases are TGTGCCAGCAGTTCCTCCAGCTATGGCTACACCTTC. Its protein is CASSSSSYGYTF.